This entry concerns a single T cell receptor beta chain. This clone was observed a single time. The antigen it recognizes is unknown. No much larger clone is present one base from it, and per-base qualities are unavailable. Preparation of the library involved the immunoSEQ multiplex PCR assay. On the study's bioinformatics: A statistical classification framework was built to diagnose cytomegalovirus status from the catalog of TCR beta chain sequences. TCRdb stores this immuneACCESS table with in-frame sequences only. Part of the clones is absent; in the studies checked, under half of the shortfall reflects unresolved V genes, and no reason is known for the rest. V and J calls and clone size are as listed in that table; D and trimming were resolved from the DNA. In this sample the table shows 120,000 to 150,000 clones, about nine tenths of which occur a single time. The ten largest clonotypes hold 4.5% of the sample.

The data belong to a study of cytomegalovirus exposure and HLA in healthy donors (dated by TCRdb to about 2017). About the study as a whole: According to a later analysis, one platform produced both the 110 or so validation repertoires and the roughly 640 repertoires of the first cohort. The study aimed to test whether signatures of past pathogen exposure could be identified by cataloging public T cell receptors. Along with the roughly 670-subject first cohort, a separate validation cohort of roughly 110 different subjects was used. To predict cytomegalovirus infection status, the study combined high-throughput TCR immunosequencing, statistical association of individual TCRs with disease status, and machine learning.

General conclusions and limits of the study: The study listed 150 to 200 TCR beta chains as associated with cytomegalovirus. The validation cohort had no HLA typing available for a later analysis, so co-occurrence within that cohort was assessed over all 120 or so repertoires. Three of the identified cytomegalovirus-associated TCR beta chains were confirmed in vitro to be specific for cytomegalovirus antigens. The authors suggested that the approach could potentially be generalized to other disease states and immunological phenotypes. The classifier was reported to diagnose cytomegalovirus status with high specificity and sensitivity in both the original cohort and the validation cohort. Of the cluster scores, 85% to 95% were above 0 in a later analysis, which found that TCRs clustered in the first cohort also tended to co-occur in the 110 or so validation repertoires. Most TCR sequences were seen in very few donors, while some public TCRs were found in many individuals.

The V end loses 6 bases and the J end loses 3 bases, and a stretch of 13 bases separates them. CDR1 LNHDA and CDR2 SQIVND are derived from the germline V gene (reference sequence). Its CDR3 holds 14 amino acids, cysteine through phenylalanine. Only the CDR3 region is kept as DNA, spanning 42 bases read in frame from base 1. Separate from the approximately 700-subject first cohort, the validation cohort of roughly 130 subjects was the group to which the donors belonged. Sequencing was performed on PBMCs. The V gene is TRBV19 and the J gene is TRBJ2-3; possibly the D gene is TRBD2, per 6 matching bases. The TCR comes from a man aged 18 to 30 in good health and CMV-seropositive. The CDR3 loop reads CASRIGGGTDTQYF. The DNA is TGTGCCAGTAGAATCGGCGGAGGGACAGATACGCAGTATTTT.